The 26 T cell receptor beta chains below all came from one sample that was sequenced in a study of cytomegalovirus exposure and HLA in healthy donors. With 60 Vbeta and 13 Jbeta primers, the PCR was carried out. TCRdb's table, derived via immunoSEQ multiplex PCR, lists solely in-frame clones and lacks some. The sample contains about 120,000 clones, roughly three quarters of which appear only once. Sequences were obtained from PBMCs. The receptors were gathered from a man aged 30 to 39 in good health and CMV-seropositive.

V and J are TRBV10-3 and TRBJ2-7, with D perhaps matching TRBD1 (6 bases). This CDR3 region has 14 residues. Trimming pared 3 bases from V and 3 bases from J, leaving 12 bases between. The germline CDR1 and CDR2 sequences are ENHRY and SYGVKD. Here the CDR3 reads CAISDGTLIYEQYF. Here the CDR3 DNA reads TGTGCCATCAGTGATGGGACACTGATCTACGAGCAGTACTTC.

The rearrangement uses TRBV13 and TRBJ2-7; TRBD1 matches 10 bases. Germline CDR1 is PRHDT and CDR2 is FYEKMQ (reference sequence). The CDR3 runs 15 residues. J was trimmed by 5 bases and V by 1 base; bases with no gene match: 5. This CDR3 reads CASSLAGTGVNEQYF. The CDR3 DNA reads as TGTGCCAGCAGCTTAGCCGGGACAGGGGTAAACGAGCAGTACTTC. The entire variable domain, with the rest obtained from reference TRBV13 and TRBJ2-7, is as follows: AAGVIQSPRHLIKEKRETATLKCYPIPRHDTVYWYQQGPGQDPQFLISFYEKMQSDKGSIPDRFSAQQFSDYHSELNMSSLELGDSALYFCASSLAGTGVNEQYFGPGTRLTVT.

The J gene is TRBJ2-5, the V gene TRBV27; TRBD1 matches at 7 bases. The CDR3 runs to 22 residues. Germline values: CDR1 MNHEY, CDR2 SMNVEV (reference sequence). Losses at the gene ends were 6 bases for V and 3 bases for J; bases not matched to a gene: 31. The CDR3 spells CASSPTALPDMRRGPPEETQYF. DNA for the CDR3: TGTGCCAGCAGCCCAACTGCCCTTCCCGATATGCGAAGGGGGCCGCCTGAAGAGACCCAGTACTTC.

The chain recombines TRBV27 with TRBJ1-2, with 10 nucleotides matching TRBD1. V lost 6 bases and J lost 6; bases outside the gene matches: 7. This CDR3 comprises 14 residues. Germline loops: CDR1 MNHEY, CDR2 SMNVEV (reference sequence). The CDR3 nucleotides read TGTGCCAGCAGCCCCGACAGGGGGCCGGATGGCTACACCTTC. It translates to CASSPDRGPDGYTF.

The CDR3 sequence: CASSLLGGTHSQPQHF. The CDR3 nucleotides read TGTGCCAGCAGTTTATTGGGGGGGACCCATTCACAGCCCCAGCATTTT. The chain couples TRBV28 to TRBJ1-5; perhaps TRBD1 as D (5 bases). V was pared by 1 base and J by 7 bases, with 17 bases between. This CDR3 contains 16 residues. From germline, CDR1 is MDHEN and CDR2 SYDVKM.

The chain carries TRBV28 and TRBJ2-5; D gene unclear. V lost 5 bases and J 5 bases, leaving 6 bases between the germline ends. The CDR3 covers 11 residues. The germline V gene encodes CDR1 MDHEN and CDR2 SYDVKM. The CDR3 sequence is CASSPLETQYF. DNA of the CDR3: TGTGCCAGCAGTCCCCTTGAGACCCAGTACTTC.

This clone was detected only a few times. The V gene is TRBV29-1, the J gene TRBJ2-5; 7 positions match TRBD2. The V gene's germline CDR1 is SQVTM and CDR2 ANQGSEA. This CDR3 region has 15 residues. Trimming cost V 4 bases and J 1 base; bases outside gene matches: 9. The CDR3 sequence is CSVGGVSGSQETQYF. DNA of the CDR3: TGCAGCGTTGGTGGGGTTAGCGGGTCCCAAGAGACCCAGTACTTC. Full variable domain (missing parts from reference TRBV29-1 and TRBJ2-5): SAVISQKPSRDICQRGTSLTIQCQVDSQVTMMFWYRQQPGQSLTLIATANQGSEATYESGFVIDKFPISRPNLTFSTLTVSNMSPEDSSIYLCSVGGVSGSQETQYFGPGTRLLVL.

The rearrangement uses TRBV9 and TRBJ2-7, with 7 bases identical to TRBD2. CDR1 SGDLS and CDR2 YYNGEE come from the germline V gene. This CDR3 is 14 amino acids long. Losses at the gene ends were 3 bases for V and 0 bases for J; bases not matched to a gene: 3. CDR3 loop: CASSGTSVSYEQYF. The CDR3 DNA reads TGTGCCAGCAGCGGCACTAGCGTCTCCTACGAGCAGTACTTC.

In DNA, the CDR3 is TGTGCCAGCAGCTTAGTCTCGGGGTTTTACAATGAGCAGTTCTTC. Protein: CASSLVSGFYNEQFF. The chain combines TRBV7-9 with TRBJ2-1; weak D call: TRBD2 (5 bases). Germline loops: CDR1 SEHNR, CDR2 FQNEAQ (reference sequence). Trimming took off 1 base at V and 4 bases at J, with 11 bases between the two ends. CDR3 length: 15 residues.

This clone was seen just once. The J gene is TRBJ2-7, the V gene TRBV27, with TRBD2 as a possible D gene (6 bases). The germline V gene has CDR1 MNHEY and CDR2 SMNVEV (reference sequence). V dropped 0 bases and J dropped 2 bases, with 14 bases sitting between them. There are 16 residues in the CDR3. Here the CDR3 reads CASSLSGAGRTYEQYF. CDR3 DNA sequence: TGTGCCAGCAGTTTATCTGGGGCGGGACGAACCTACGAGCAGTACTTC.

The chain joins TRBV5-1 to TRBJ2-5; 7 bases line up with TRBD1. Trimming at V came to 0 bases and at J to 4 bases, leaving 6 bases not matched to a gene. Germline CDR1 is SGHRS and CDR2 is YFSETQ. The CDR3 totals 15 residues. CDR3 DNA sequence: TGCGCCAGCAGCTTGGGCGAGGGGGCCGGAGAGACCCAGTACTTC. Amino acid sequence: CASSLGEGAGETQYF.

The chain employs TRBV2 and TRBJ2-7; 8 bases line up with TRBD1. The germline V gene encodes CDR1 SNHLY and CDR2 FYNNEI. The CDR3 runs to 14 residues. J lost 4 bases, V lost 3 bases, and 5 bases had no gene match. CDR3 DNA sequence: TGTGCCAGCAGTGATAGCGACAGGGGTTACGAGCAGTACTTC. Protein: CASSDSDRGYEQYF. The full variable domain, its missing parts supplied by reference TRBV2 and TRBJ2-7, is EPEVTQTPSHQVTQMGQEVILRCVPISNHLYFYWYRQILGQKVEFLVSFYNNEISEKSEIFDDQFSVERPDGSNFTLKIRSTKLEDSAMYFCASSDSDRGYEQYFGPGTRLTVT.

This chain's CDR3 is CASSLDPGETQYF. CDR3 nucleotides: TGTGCCAGCAGCTTGGATCCCGGAGAGACCCAGTACTTC. V gene TRBV5-4 combines with J gene TRBJ2-5; the D is unclear. The CDR3 consists of 13 residues. CDR1 is SGHNT and CDR2 is YYREEE in the germline V gene (reference sequence). Between the trimmed V and J ends, which lost 0 bases and 4 bases, there was a span of 7 bases.

This chain uses TRBV4-3 with TRBJ1-2, with 7 bases that match TRBD1. The CDR3 is made up of 15 amino acids. Germline CDR1 reads LGHNA; CDR2 reads YSLEER. The V and J ends lost 0 bases and 7 bases, in that order; junction bases with no gene match: 8. The CDR3, as DNA: TGCGCCAGCAGCCAAGAAGAGACAGGGCTCGCTGGCTACACCTTC. Translation gives CASSQEETGLAGYTF.

About this clone itself: Other DNA sequences in the sample encode the same CDR3. The rearrangement joins TRBV10-3 to TRBJ2-7, with 10 bases fitting TRBD1. With V trimmed by 1 base and J by 6 bases, 6 bases remained unmatched. Per germline, CDR1 ENHRY and CDR2 SYGVKD. There are 15 residues in the CDR3. The CDR3 is CAISEFGTGESEQYF. For the CDR3, the DNA is TGTGCCATCAGTGAGTTCGGGACAGGGGAATCCGAGCAGTACTTC.

The gene calls are TRBV6-1 and TRBJ1-1; D unresolved. The CDR3 runs to 13 residues. V shed 2 bases and J shed 6 bases, with 10 bases lying between them. Per germline, CDR1 MNHNS and CDR2 SASEGT. CDR3 DNA: TGTGCCAGCAGTGAAACATATCTAGCTGAAGCTTTCTTT. This translates into CASSETYLAEAFF.

This clone was detected only a few times. The chain joins TRBV7-2 to TRBJ2-7; 10 nucleotides agree with TRBD2. CDR1 is SGHTA, CDR2 FQGNSA, per germline. With V trimmed by 1 base and J by 4 bases, 4 bases remained unmatched. The CDR3 contains 15 residues. CDR3 region: CASSLVAGGLYEQYF. In DNA form, the CDR3 reads TGTGCCAGCAGCTTAGTAGCGGGAGGTTTATACGAGCAGTACTTC.

The rearrangement joins TRBV29-1 to TRBJ2-1; 14 nucleotides line up with TRBD2. Germline CDR1 reads SQVTM; CDR2 reads ANQGSEA. The CDR3 is 14 residues long. The V and J ends lost 5 bases and 7 bases, in that order; junction bases with no gene match: 4. This chain's CDR3 is CSVRLAGGPNEQFF. CDR3 DNA sequence: TGCAGCGTTAGACTAGCGGGAGGGCCGAATGAGCAGTTCTTC.

V and J are TRBV6-5 and TRBJ2-1; D is possibly TRBD1 (5 bases). The CDR3 length is 14 residues. V lost 5 bases, J lost 8 bases, and 16 bases lay in between. CDR1 is MNHEY and CDR2 is SVGAGI in the germline V gene. The CDR3 spells CASSPPGAMDEQFF. The CDR3 nucleotides are TGTGCCAGCAGTCCCCCTGGGGCGATGGATGAGCAGTTCTTC.

J is TRBJ1-1 and V is TRBV28; possibly TRBD1 for D (6 bases). Germline values: CDR1 MDHEN, CDR2 SYDVKM. This CDR3 is built from 12 residues. The V end lost 7 bases, the J end lost 8 bases, and 14 bases lay between the germline ends. CDR3 DNA sequence: TGTGCCAGCATTCAAAGAGGGGGAGAAGCTTTCTTT. Translated, it gives CASIQRGGEAFF.

This clone showed up just a few times. The chain has TRBV9 and TRBJ2-7; the match to TRBD1 covers 12 bases. Per the germline V gene, CDR1 is SGDLS and CDR2 is YYNGEE. Unmatched junction bases numbered 6, after V lost 2 bases and J lost 6 bases. The CDR3 loop spans 15 amino acids. CDR3 residues: CASSVGTGGFSEQYF. CDR3 DNA: TGTGCCAGCAGCGTCGGGACAGGGGGCTTCTCCGAGCAGTACTTC.

The V gene is TRBV21-1, the J gene TRBJ2-5; the table's D call of TRBD2 was not tested on the DNA. TRBV21-1 is given as a pseudogene. The CDR3 sequence is 18 residues long. The chain's CDR3 is CASSSWGLAGGREETQYF. The CDR3 DNA is TGTGCCAGCAGCAGTTGGGGACTAGCGGGAGGGCGAGAAGAGACCCAGTACTTC.

The CDR3 protein is CASSPRVGTEAFF. In DNA form, the CDR3 reads TGTGCCAGCAGCCCCCGGGTTGGGACTGAAGCTTTCTTT. The rearrangement uses TRBV7-8 and TRBJ1-1; no clear D gene. This CDR3 region has 13 residues. Germline values: CDR1 SGHVS, CDR2 FQNEAQ. V was cut by 5 bases and J by 5 bases, with 12 bases left in between.

The CDR3 region has the DNA TGTGCCAGCAGTTTAATAGGCCGGACTAGCGGGCGGCCGGGGGTGCAGTATTTT. Its protein product is CASSLIGRTSGRPGVQYF. The chain combines TRBV28 with TRBJ2-3, with TRBD2 matching 11 bases. Trimming cost V 2 bases and J 11 bases; bases outside gene matches: 18. This CDR3 has 18 amino acids. Germline loops: CDR1 MDHEN, CDR2 SYDVKM.

The V gene is TRBV11-1, the J gene TRBJ2-7; D is uncertain. The CDR3 consists of 11 residues. V lost 4 bases to trimming and J lost 6 bases, with 7 bases between them. Looked up from germline, CDR1 is SGHAT and CDR2 is FQDESV (reference sequence). The CDR3 region has the DNA TGTGCCAGCAGCTCTGGTAGCGAGCAGTACTTC. Translated, it gives CASSSGSEQYF.

This chain uses TRBV2 with TRBJ1-1; 7 nucleotides match TRBD1. The germline V gene has CDR1 SNHLY and CDR2 FYNNEI. The CDR3 is 11 residues long. V was pared by 6 bases and J by 6 bases, with 1 base of the junction left unmatched. CDR3: CASRTGAEAFF. The CDR3 bases are TGTGCCAGCAGAACAGGGGCTGAAGCTTTCTTT.